This TCR beta chain was profiled in a study of T-cell memory formation after mild COVID-19. Overall study: The TCR clusters were mostly specific to one donor. General study findings and limits: Later expanders leaned CD4+, whereas day 15 to 85 contracting clones were balanced CD4/CD8. Day 37-peaking second-wave clones had unconfirmed SARS-CoV-2 specificity. Pre-infection memory carried some responding clones, suggesting that cross-reactive memory joined.

In the case of this clonotype: The antigen is not known.

TCRdb re-called the 5' RACE reads with MiXCR, one entry per CDR3 protein. The sample has around 320,000 distinct CDR3 sequences, under 30% seen once; the top ten hold approximately 15%. Per germline, CDR1 SGHAT and CDR2 FQNNGV. Trimming shortened V by 5 bases and J by 0 bases, and 11 bases separated the two germline ends. There are 14 residues in the CDR3. The sequence was obtained from an adult woman who had mild COVID-19 (a few samples of this study predate the infection). Cell type and time point are not known. The gene calls are TRBV11-2 and TRBJ2-7, with D hard to call. Sequencing was done on a sample of PBMCs or a T cell subset sorted from them (not recorded which). CDR3 bases: TGTGCCAGCAGCCGTTTAGAAGACTCCTACGAGCAGTACTTC. Translating it yields CASSRLEDSYEQYF. The full variable domain, rest sourced from reference TRBV11-2 and TRBJ2-7, is EAGVAQSPRYKIIEKRQSVAFWCNPISGHATLYWYQQILGQGPKLLIQFQNNGVVDDSQLPKDRFSAERLKGVDSTLKIQPAKLEDSAVYLCASSRLEDSYEQYFGPGTRLTVT.